This T cell receptor (beta chain) originates from a study of cytomegalovirus exposure and HLA in healthy donors. Use of 60 Vbeta and 13 Jbeta primers characterized the PCR. Clones were sequenced by immunoSEQ multiplex PCR, and TCRdb holds only the in-frame ones, with some missing. This sample carries 90,000 to 150,000 clones, 75% to 80% of them seen once, and the ten largest clones take roughly 3.5%. This clone was counted a single time. This TCR was recovered from a woman in her twenties or thirties in good health and CMV-seropositive. The material sequenced was PBMCs.

The DNA of the CDR3 is TGCGCCAGCAGCTTGGGGACAGGGAACTATGGCTACACCTTC. Encoded protein: CASSLGTGNYGYTF. V and J are TRBV5-1 and TRBJ1-2; 8 bases map to TRBD1. Losses at the gene ends were 0 bases for V and 2 bases for J; bases not matched to a gene: 0. The CDR3 length is 14 residues. Germline CDR1 reads SGHRS; CDR2 reads YFSETQ.